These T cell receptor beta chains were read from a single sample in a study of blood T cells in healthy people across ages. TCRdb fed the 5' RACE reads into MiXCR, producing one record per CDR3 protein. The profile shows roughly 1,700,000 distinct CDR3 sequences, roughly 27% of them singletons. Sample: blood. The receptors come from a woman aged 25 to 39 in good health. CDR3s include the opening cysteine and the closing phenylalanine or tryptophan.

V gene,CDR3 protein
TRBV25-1,CASSDSTSLSYEQYF
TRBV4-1,CASSQEGGSQAYEQYF
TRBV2,CASIEQRGGQFF
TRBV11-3,CASSLDSPREQFF
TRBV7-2,CASSLGGGATGELFF
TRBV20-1,CSTSGPRYNEQFF
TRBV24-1,CATSVPGSNEQFF
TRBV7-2,CASSIRTSTDTQYF
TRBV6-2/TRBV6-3,CASSGFLNEQFF
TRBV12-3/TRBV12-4,CASRDRGDGYTF
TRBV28,CASINYNEQFF
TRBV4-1,CASSPETTLAGELFF
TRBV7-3,CASGPLAYPGASNEQFF
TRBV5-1,CASSLALRDYEQYF
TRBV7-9,CASSPYDEQYF
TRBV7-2,CASSLVRGEKYF